These 25 T cell receptor beta chains originate from one sample sequenced in a study of T cells in Graves' hyperthyroidism and ophthalmopathy. Amplification of TCR beta CDR3 regions was performed using RNA transcripts as template. HTBI primers were employed in a first-round RT-PCR of the TCR CDR3. TCRdb reanalysed the multiplex PCR reads using MiXCR and keeps one entry per CDR3 protein. The sample holds hundreds of thousands of distinct CDR3 sequences, 15% to 18% seen once. Sequenced input: blood. These receptors originate from a woman younger than 35 with Graves' hyperthyroidism.

This clonotype was seen many times. V usage is TRBV6-1 and J usage is TRBJ2-5; no definite D call. CDR1 is MNHNS and CDR2 is SASEGT in the germline V gene. Trimming stripped 7 bases from V and 5 bases from J, with 26 bases between. There are 17 residues in the CDR3. CDR3 protein: CASTTLGSRVARETQYF. CDR3 coding DNA: TGTGCCAGCACCACACTTGGAAGTAGGGTCGCACGGGAGACCCAGTACTTC.

The chain is built from TRBV6-9 and TRBJ2-7; 12 positions agree with TRBD1. The CDR3 extends over 16 amino acids. V trimming: 3 bases; J trimming: 1 base; junction bases outside the gene matches: 4. Germline CDR1 MNHGY, CDR2 SVAAGI. The CDR3 sequence is CASSYGDRGRSYEQYF. The CDR3 nucleotides are TGTGCCAGCAGTTACGGGGACAGGGGGCGATCCTACGAGCAGTACTTC.

This clonotype came up many times. The gene calls are TRBV7-2 and TRBJ1-5; D not certain. CDR3 size: 12 residues. Trimming removed 3 bases at V and 5 bases at J, with 5 bases between. The germline gives CDR1 SGHTA, CDR2 FQGNSA. CDR3 nucleotides: TGTGCCAGCAGCTTCTCGGATCAGCCCCAGCATTTT. Translating it yields CASSFSDQPQHF.

This clonotype was recorded many times. The chain uses TRBV29-1 and TRBJ2-2; D remains ambiguous. Germline V lookup: CDR1 SQVTM, CDR2 ANQGSEA. The CDR3 spans 14 residues. Trimming removed 7 bases at V and 2 bases at J, with 14 bases between. The DNA of the CDR3 is TGCAGCGCCACGGTCGCCAGAAACACCGGGGAGCTGTTTTTT. Protein: CSATVARNTGELFF.

This rearrangement joins TRBV5-1 to TRBJ2-5; 8 positions agree with TRBD2. V trimming: 0 bases; J trimming: 7 bases; junction bases outside the gene matches: 11. The CDR3 loop spans 16 amino acids. From germline, CDR1 is SGHRS and CDR2 YFSETQ. The CDR3 DNA sequence: TGCGCCAGCAGCTTGGCGGGGGGGCCCTATGATCGGACCCAGTACTTC. Protein product: CASSLAGGPYDRTQYF.

This clonotype has a count of ten or more. The chain is built from TRBV27 and TRBJ1-5, with unresolved D. Trimming removed 2 bases from V and 9 bases from J, with 11 bases in between. CDR1 MNHEY and CDR2 SMNVEV come from the germline V gene (reference sequence). This CDR3 is built from 13 residues. The CDR3 nucleotides are TGTGCCAGCAGTTTAGACCGCGCTTCGCCCCAGCATTTT. This translates into CASSLDRASPQHF.

The chain employs TRBV12-3 or TRBV12-4 and TRBJ2-5, with TRBD2 identical over 8 bases. V shed 3 bases, J shed 2 bases, and the junction held 5 bases outside the gene matches. This CDR3 contains 15 residues. CDR3 sequence: CASSFGTREQETQYF. The CDR3 DNA is TGTGCCAGCAGTTTCGGGACTAGGGAGCAAGAGACCCAGTACTTC.

This clonotype was counted many times. This sequence joins TRBV5-5 and TRBJ1-3, with 7 bases that match TRBD1. The CDR3 totals 15 residues. The germline CDR1 and CDR2 sequences are SGHKS and YYEKEE (reference sequence). Trimming removed 6 bases from V and 0 bases from J; junction bases left unmatched: 6. This chain's CDR3 is CASIEGGFSGNTIYF. CDR3 coding DNA: TGTGCCAGCATTGAAGGGGGCTTCTCTGGAAACACCATATATTTT.

At least ten counts were recorded for this clonotype. The V call is TRBV18, the J call TRBJ2-3, with unresolved D. This CDR3 comprises 12 residues. In germline, CDR1 is KGHSH, CDR2 LQKENI. Trimming left V 3 bases short and J 7 bases short, with 8 bases between. The CDR3: CASSPLNHTQYF. Here the CDR3 DNA reads TGTGCCAGCTCACCCCTAAATCATACGCAGTATTTT.

This clonotype was seen ten or more times. This chain connects TRBV28 to TRBJ1-1; unclear D gene. Germline V CDR1 and CDR2: MDHEN, SYDVKM. CDR3 size: 15 residues. Trimming took off 5 bases at V and 8 bases at J, with 21 bases between the two ends. CDR3 residues: CASSPKSLGRLEAFF. The CDR3 DNA is TGTGCCAGCAGTCCCAAATCGCTGGGTCGACTCGAAGCTTTCTTT.

This clonotype occurred a few times. The chain is built from TRBV4-2 and TRBJ1-2; a possible D gene is TRBD1 (6 bases). From germline, CDR1 is LGHNA and CDR2 YNFKEQ. Deletions cut 0 bases from V and 8 bases from J, with 16 bases between. This CDR3 has 15 residues. DNA for the CDR3: TGTGCCAGCAGCCAAGATCTAGGGGGGCCCGACGGCTACACCTTC. Its protein product is CASSQDLGGPDGYTF.

This clonotype appeared many times. The rearrangement links TRBV19 to TRBJ2-3; D is uncertain. V was shortened by 5 bases and J by 7 bases, with 19 bases between the two germline ends. Per the germline V gene, CDR1 is LNHDA and CDR2 is SQIVND (reference sequence). This CDR3 has 15 residues. The CDR3 sequence: CASSPKPTDSYTQYF. CDR3 DNA: TGTGCCAGTAGTCCAAAACCGACGGATAGCTATACGCAGTATTTT.

This clonotype was observed at least ten times. The V gene is TRBV9, the J gene TRBJ2-3; tentatively, D is TRBD1 or TRBD2 (5 bases each). This CDR3 contains 14 residues. V was shortened by 2 bases and J by 2 bases, with 9 bases between the two germline ends. Germline V gene sequence: CDR1 SGDLS, CDR2 YYNGEE. In DNA, the CDR3 is TGTGCCAGCAGCGTGAGGGGTCTCACAGATACGCAGTATTTT. It encodes CASSVRGLTDTQYF.

V is TRBV27 and J is TRBJ1-1, with TRBD1 matching over 9 bases. Per the germline V gene, CDR1 is MNHEY and CDR2 is SMNVEV (reference sequence). Trimming cost V 3 bases and J 5 bases; bases outside gene matches: 10. This CDR3 region has 16 residues. The CDR3 DNA follows: TGTGCCAGCAGTTTCCCGTACAGGGGGCCGGGAACTGAAGCTTTCTTT. Residues: CASSFPYRGPGTEAFF.

This clonotype was seen many times. The V call is TRBV6-1, the J call TRBJ1-2; no clear D. The CDR3 is made up of 15 amino acids. Germline lookup yields CDR1 MNHNS and CDR2 SASEGT. V was cut by 10 bases and J by 1 base, with 19 bases left in between. CDR3 region: CATTAWSVYNYGYTF. In DNA form, the CDR3 reads TGTGCCACCACCGCCTGGTCCGTTTATAACTATGGCTACACCTTC.

This chain links TRBV5-6 with TRBJ2-2; perhaps TRBD2 as D (5 bases). This CDR3 contains 14 residues. V gave up 4 bases and J gave up 4 bases, with 11 bases separating them. Germline V gene data show CDR1 as SGHDT and CDR2 as YYEEEE. This CDR3 is CASSGGRGTGELFF. The CDR3 DNA reads as TGTGCCAGCAGCGGCGGACGGGGCACCGGGGAGCTGTTTTTT.

This clonotype has at least ten counts. The chain joins TRBV25-1 to TRBJ2-2, with 8 bases identical to TRBD1. Germline lookup yields CDR1 MGHDK and CDR2 SYGVNS. CDR3 length: 18 residues. V gave up 4 bases and J gave up 5 bases; unmatched junction bases: 15. The CDR3 is CASSANIRQGIKTGELFF. CDR3 bases: TGTGCCAGCAGTGCTAACATTCGACAGGGGATCAAAACCGGGGAGCTGTTTTTT.

The sample holds many counts of this clonotype. The genes are TRBV11-2 and TRBJ2-5, with D perhaps TRBD1 or TRBD2 (6 bases each). Trimming stripped 7 bases from V and 2 bases from J, with 20 bases between. CDR1 is SGHAT and CDR2 is FQNNGV in the germline V gene. CDR3 length: 16 amino acids. The CDR3 loop reads CASTLSGASPQETQYF. CDR3 DNA sequence: TGTGCCAGCACCCTATCGGGGGCTTCCCCTCAAGAGACCCAGTACTTC.

This clonotype was recorded at least ten times. V is TRBV5-1 and J is TRBJ2-3; 12 nucleotides line up with TRBD2. The length of the CDR3 is 17 residues. Germline-derived CDR1 and CDR2 are SGHRS and YFSETQ. J was trimmed by 3 bases and V by 4 bases; bases with no gene match: 9. The CDR3, as DNA: TGCGCCAGCAGCGGGCTAGCGGGGGGGCCCATGACAGATACGCAGTATTTT. Amino acids: CASSGLAGGPMTDTQYF.

This clonotype was seen ten or more times. The V call is TRBV3-1, the J call TRBJ1-4, with D uncertain. CDR1 is LGHDT, CDR2 YNNKEL, per germline (reference sequence). CDR3 size: 15 residues. V shed 2 bases and J shed 8 bases, with 15 bases lying between them. The CDR3 DNA sequence: TGTGCCAGCAGCCAACAGCCGTCGTTAAACGAAAAACTGTTTTTT. As protein: CASSQQPSLNEKLFF.

As to this clonotype: A much larger clone differs by one base, so this may be a read error. The chain has TRBV3-1 and TRBJ1-2; D might be TRBD1 (5 bases). V lost 0 bases and J lost 8, with 13 bases in between. Germline CDR1 is LGHDT and CDR2 is YNNKEL (reference sequence). This CDR3 region has 14 residues. The DNA for the CDR3 is TGTGCCAGCAGCCAAGATTCAGGGCAAAGGGGCTACACCTTC. This codes for CASSQDSGQRGYTF.

This clonotype was observed at least ten times. The chain links TRBV5-1 to TRBJ2-3; the D is unclear. This CDR3 is 15 amino acids long. V was shortened by 3 bases and J by 1 base, with 12 bases between the two germline ends. Germline lookup yields CDR1 SGHRS and CDR2 YFSETQ. The CDR3 here is CASSWLDERTDTQYF. CDR3 coding DNA: TGCGCCAGCAGCTGGCTTGACGAACGCACAGATACGCAGTATTTT.

This clonotype showed up many times. The chain recombines TRBV28 with TRBJ1-5; a weak D match, TRBD1 (5 bases). The CDR3 is 14 amino acids. Trimming took off 6 bases at V and 4 bases at J, with 13 bases between the two ends. Germline CDR1 and CDR2: MDHEN and SYDVKM. CDR3 coding DNA: TGTGCCAGCAGGACCCGGGACTTTAATCAGCCCCAGCATTTT. It codes for CASRTRDFNQPQHF.

This clonotype showed up just a few times. This chain uses TRBV5-5 with TRBJ1-5; TRBD1 agrees at 7 bases. There are 16 residues in the CDR3. Trimming cost V 4 bases and J 3 bases; bases outside gene matches: 10. In germline, CDR1 is SGHKS, CDR2 YYEKEE (reference sequence). The CDR3, as DNA: TGTGCCAGCAGCCCGGTCCCGGGACAGTTCAATCAGCCCCAGCATTTT. Its translation is CASSPVPGQFNQPQHF.

Ten or more counts support this clonotype. V and J are TRBV2 and TRBJ2-1, with a tentative D call TRBD1 (6 bases). V was cut by 4 bases and J by 0 bases, with 13 bases left in between. CDR1 is SNHLY, CDR2 FYNNEI, per germline. The CDR3 extends over 16 amino acids. CDR3 in DNA: TGTGCCAGCAGTGTCCGGCTAGGGGGCTCCTACAATGAGCAGTTCTTC. Residues: CASSVRLGGSYNEQFF.